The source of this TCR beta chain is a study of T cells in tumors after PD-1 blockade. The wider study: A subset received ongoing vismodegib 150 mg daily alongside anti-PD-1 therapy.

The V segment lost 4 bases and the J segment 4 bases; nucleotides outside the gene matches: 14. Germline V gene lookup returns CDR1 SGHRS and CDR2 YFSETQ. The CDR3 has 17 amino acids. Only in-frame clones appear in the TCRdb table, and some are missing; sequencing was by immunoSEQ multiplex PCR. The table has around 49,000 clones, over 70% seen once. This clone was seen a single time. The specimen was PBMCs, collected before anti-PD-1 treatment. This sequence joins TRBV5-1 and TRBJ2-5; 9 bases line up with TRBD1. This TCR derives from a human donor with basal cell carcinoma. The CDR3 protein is CASSRTGGAEFRETQYF. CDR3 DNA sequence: TGCGCCAGCAGCAGAACAGGGGGCGCCGAGTTTCGAGAGACCCAGTACTTC.